The rows below give T cell receptor beta chains drawn from one sample of a study of control samples from healthy donors and cancer patients. The protocol was immunoSEQ multiplex PCR, while the TCRdb copy is restricted to in-frame clones and leaves out a portion. The data show 70,000 to 80,000 clones, more than 80% seen once. The source material was blood. The receptors derive from a man aged 45-60 years in good health. The CDR3 runs from the conserved cysteine through the conserved F or W. A D gene is named only where the DNA matches it firmly. The size entry is marked missing in some rows and otherwise reads once, few, many or a size class.

j_call | v_call | d_call | clone_size | cdr3_nt | cdr3_aa
TRBJ1-2 | TRBV2 | . | . | TGTGCCAGCAGGGTAGGGGGTCACGACTATGGCTACACCTTC | CASRVGGHDYGYTF
TRBJ2-1 | TRBV30 | . | few | TGTGCCTGGGCCGCGGGGCGAGTCACTGAGCAGTTCTTC | CAWAAGRVTEQFF
TRBJ2-7 | TRBV4-2 | . | . | TGTGCCAGCAGCCAAGAAACGACGGAAGTCTACGAGCAGTACTTC | CASSQETTEVYEQYF
TRBJ2-2 | TRBV7-6 | TRBD1 | . | TGTGCCAGCAGAAGGACAGGATCGAACACCGGGGAGCTGTTTTTT | CASRRTGSNTGELFF
TRBJ2-1 | TRBV20-1 | TRBD1 | . | TGCAGTGCTAGTCCCGGGACAGGGCCCAACAATGAGCAGTTCTTC | CSASPGTGPNNEQFF
TRBJ2-7 | TRBV4-3 | . | . | TGCGCCAGCAGCCAAGATCTAGCCCTCTACGAGCAGTACTTC | CASSQDLALYEQYF
TRBJ2-7 | TRBV6-5 | . | . | TGTGCCAGCAGAAGCCCGGATGGGTTTTCCTACGAGCAGTACTTC | CASRSPDGFSYEQYF
TRBJ1-2 | TRBV10-3 | . | . | TGTGCCATCAGTGAGTCTGACAGAGGCTATGGCTACACCTTC | CAISESDRGYGYTF
TRBJ2-1 | TRBV3-1/TRBV3-2 | . | few | TGTGCCAGCAGCCGACTAGTCAATGAGCAGTTCTTC | CASSRLVNEQFF
TRBJ2-1 | TRBV5-4 | . | . | TGTGCCAGCAGCCGCATGGATTCACCGCTGGTCGATGAGCAGTTCTTC | CASSRMDSPLVDEQFF
TRBJ2-7 | TRBV5-1 | TRBD2 | . | TGCGCCAGCAGCTCACCGGGACTAGCGGCCTACGAGCAGTACTTC | CASSSPGLAAYEQYF
TRBJ2-1 | TRBV14 | . | once | TGTGCCAGCAGCCAAAGCAGGGGGGATGAGCAGTTCTTC | CASSQSRGDEQFF
TRBJ1-2 | TRBV6-5 | . | . | TGTGCCAGCAGAGGGGGAGCAAACTATGGCTACACCTTC | CASRGGANYGYTF
TRBJ2-3 | TRBV6-2/TRBV6-3 | TRBD2 | . | TGTGCCAGCAGTTATACTAGCGGGAAAGATACGCAGTATTTT | CASSYTSGKDTQYF
TRBJ2-6 | TRBV18 | . | once | TGTGCCAGTTATCCAGCCTCTGGGGCCAACGTCCTGACTTTC | CASYPASGANVLTF
TRBJ2-1 | TRBV5-4 | TRBD2 | . | TGTGCCAGCAGCGGAACTAGCGGAGCTAACAATGAGCAGTTCTTC | CASSGTSGANNEQFF
TRBJ2-5 | TRBV29-1 | . | . | TGCAGCGCCGGGTGGGGCGGAGAGACCCAGTACTTC | CSAGWGGETQYF
TRBJ1-1 | TRBV7-9 | . | . | TGTGCCAGCAGCTTAGGACAGTTGAACACTGAAGCTTTCTTT | CASSLGQLNTEAFF
TRBJ2-1 | TRBV7-4 | . | . | TGTGCCAGCACCCCCGCCTCCCTCTACAATGAGCAGTTCTTC | CASTPASLYNEQFF
TRBJ2-3 | TRBV14 | . | . | TGTGCCAGCAGCCACTTCACAGATACGCAGTATTTT | CASSHFTDTQYF
TRBJ1-4 | TRBV5-5 | . | . | TGTGCCAGCAGCGCCGGGACCATGGGGGGTGAAAAACTGTTTTTT | CASSAGTMGGEKLFF
TRBJ2-1 | TRBV29-1 | TRBD2 | . | TGCAGCGTTGGGGGGGGGACTAGCGGTTTAAATGAGCAGTTCTTC | CSVGGGTSGLNEQFF
TRBJ2-7 | TRBV5-1 | TRBD2 | . | TGCGCCAGCAGCTTGGAAGCGGGAGGGCCCTACGAGCAGTACTTC | CASSLEAGGPYEQYF
TRBJ1-3 | TRBV19 | . | . | TGTGCCAGTAGTGATGACAACTCTGGAAACACCATATATTTT | CASSDDNSGNTIYF